This record looks at one TCR beta chain sequence and its context. This sample was taken from a study of lymphopenia after photon versus proton radiotherapy. Clones were read by immunoSEQ multiplex PCR, and TCRdb kept only the in-frame ones, dropping some. Of around 35,000 clones listed, more than 75% are singletons. The germline gives CDR1 MGHRA, CDR2 YSYEKL. Trimming took 1 base from V and 4 from J, leaving 14 bases between them. The CDR3 has 16 residues. The receptor's source is a man aged 45 to 65 with gastric cancer. The sample consisted of peripheral blood, taken from a patient treated with photon-based radiotherapy. The chain carries TRBV4-1 and TRBJ2-1; no definite D call. CDR3 amino acids: CASSQVRLVVYNEQFF. The CDR3 coding sequence is TGCGCCAGCAGCCAAGTGCGGCTAGTAGTGTACAATGAGCAGTTCTTC.